The subject of this entry is one T cell receptor (beta chain). What it binds is unknown. These data come from a study of OX40 agonist ivuxolimab in advanced cancers. Profiling relied on immunoSEQ multiplex PCR, and the TCRdb table lists in-frame clones only, not all of them. The sample has roughly 13,000 clones; 82% are singletons. Findings and limits, study-wide: People who partly responded at 0.1-3.0 mg/kg had some of the least clonal expansion seen.

CDR1 is MNHEY and CDR2 is SMNVEV in the germline V gene (reference sequence). This CDR3 contains 15 residues. V shed 3 bases and J 9 bases; nucleotides not matched to a gene: 11. The specimen comprised CD4+ or CD8+ T cells sorted from blood, sampled in a trial of the OX40 agonist ivuxolimab. The source is an adult with an advanced solid tumor such as melanoma, head and neck, liver or kidney cancer. This chain joins TRBV27 and TRBJ2-1; 7 bases fit TRBD2. The CDR3 protein is CASSLRLAALSEQFF. Here the CDR3 DNA reads TGTGCCAGCAGTTTGAGGCTAGCGGCCTTAAGTGAGCAGTTCTTC.